A selection of T cell receptor beta chains follows, all from one sample in a study of CD4 T cells in relation to SARS-CoV-2 and coronaviruses. Generated by immunoSEQ multiplex PCR, the TCRdb table keeps only in-frame clones and is missing some. The sample gives about 56,000 clones, about 92% of which show up once; approximately 0.4% is in the top ten. Sequenced input: naive CD4+ T cells from PBMCs. Receptors originate from an adult with COVID-19. The CDR3 runs from the conserved cysteine through the conserved F or W. Fields, in order: J gene, V gene, D gene, clone size, CDR3 DNA, CDR3 protein. D genes are given only for firm matches. Only some rows state a clone size, as once, few, many or a class for expanded clones.

j_gene: TRBJ2-3
v_gene: TRBV7-9
d_gene: TRBD2
abundance: NA
CDR3nt: TGTGCCAGCAGCATGAGTTCCGGGAGGCGAGATACGCAGTATTTT
CDR3aa: CASSMSSGRRDTQYF

j_gene: TRBJ2-3
v_gene: TRBV5-5
d_gene: NA
abundance: NA
CDR3nt: TGTGCCAGCAGCTTGGTGGCAGGTACAGATACGCAGTATTTT
CDR3aa: CASSLVAGTDTQYF

j_gene: TRBJ2-5
v_gene: TRBV28
d_gene: TRBD2
abundance: NA
CDR3nt: TGTGCCAGCAGTTCGATGACTAGCGGCTTGGAGACCCAGTACTTC
CDR3aa: CASSSMTSGLETQYF

j_gene: TRBJ2-2
v_gene: TRBV6-4
d_gene: NA
abundance: once
CDR3nt: TGTGCCAGCAGTGGCGAGGAAGACGGGGAGCTGTTTTTT
CDR3aa: CASSGEEDGELFF

j_gene: TRBJ2-4
v_gene: TRBV18
d_gene: TRBD2
abundance: NA
CDR3nt: TGTGCCAGCTCACCGGTGCTAGCGGGGCTAGCCAAAAACATTCAGTACTTC
CDR3aa: CASSPVLAGLAKNIQYF

j_gene: TRBJ2-7
v_gene: TRBV6-6
d_gene: NA
abundance: NA
CDR3nt: TGTGCCAGCTCCGCTGGGGACGGTACCTACGAGCAGTACTTC
CDR3aa: CASSAGDGTYEQYF

j_gene: TRBJ2-3
v_gene: TRBV6-5
d_gene: TRBD1
abundance: NA
CDR3nt: TGTGCCAGCAGAACGACAGGGGCAGATACGCAGTATTTT
CDR3aa: CASRTTGADTQYF

j_gene: TRBJ1-5
v_gene: TRBV2
d_gene: TRBD1
abundance: NA
CDR3nt: TGTGCCAGCAGGATCGGACAGGGGAGTTATCAGCCCCAGCATTTT
CDR3aa: CASRIGQGSYQPQHF

j_gene: TRBJ2-3
v_gene: TRBV6-5
d_gene: NA
abundance: NA
CDR3nt: TGTGCCAGCAGCCCCCGGAAAGGGAGGACAGATACGCAGTATTTT
CDR3aa: CASSPRKGRTDTQYF

j_gene: TRBJ2-7
v_gene: TRBV29-1
d_gene: NA
abundance: NA
CDR3nt: TGCAGCGTAACTGCGGAAGGAAACAACGAGCAGTACTTC
CDR3aa: CSVTAEGNNEQYF

j_gene: TRBJ2-2
v_gene: TRBV4-2
d_gene: TRBD2
abundance: NA
CDR3nt: TGTGCCAGCAGCCAAGATGGAGTAGCGGGAGGGCCGGGGGAGCTGTTTTTT
CDR3aa: CASSQDGVAGGPGELFF

j_gene: TRBJ2-7
v_gene: TRBV27
d_gene: NA
abundance: NA
CDR3nt: TGTGCCAGCAGTTTATCGAGCGGCGGAACCTACGAGCAGTACTTC
CDR3aa: CASSLSSGGTYEQYF

j_gene: TRBJ2-1
v_gene: TRBV3-1/TRBV3-2
d_gene: TRBD2
abundance: NA
CDR3nt: TGTGCCAGCAGTCCATTTGGGGGGGAGGGCGGTGAGCAGTTCTTC
CDR3aa: CASSPFGGEGGEQFF

j_gene: TRBJ2-1
v_gene: TRBV7-2
d_gene: NA
abundance: NA
CDR3nt: TGTGCCAGCAGCTTAGTTAAGGGGTCCTACAATGAGCAGTTCTTC
CDR3aa: CASSLVKGSYNEQFF

j_gene: TRBJ2-2
v_gene: TRBV14
d_gene: NA
abundance: once
CDR3nt: TGTGCCAGCAGCCAAGTGGGGGAGATCACCGGGGAGCTGTTTTTT
CDR3aa: CASSQVGEITGELFF

j_gene: TRBJ2-1
v_gene: TRBV19
d_gene: NA
abundance: NA
CDR3nt: TGTGCCAGTAACCGGGACGGTTACAATGAGCAGTTCTTC
CDR3aa: CASNRDGYNEQFF

j_gene: TRBJ1-2
v_gene: TRBV30
d_gene: NA
abundance: few
CDR3nt: TGTGCCTGGAGTGGACAGAGGAACTATGGCTACACCTTC
CDR3aa: CAWSGQRNYGYTF

j_gene: TRBJ2-5
v_gene: TRBV30
d_gene: TRBD2
abundance: NA
CDR3nt: TGTGCCTGGAGTCTTAGCGGGGGGGAGACCCAGTACTTC
CDR3aa: CAWSLSGGETQYF

j_gene: TRBJ2-2
v_gene: TRBV6-5
d_gene: NA
abundance: NA
CDR3nt: TGTGCCAGCAGTTATAGTGGCCAGCGTCCCGGGGAGCTGTTTTTT
CDR3aa: CASSYSGQRPGELFF

j_gene: TRBJ2-7
v_gene: TRBV7-8
d_gene: NA
abundance: NA
CDR3nt: TGTGCCAGCAGCATTCGGGACTCAACCTACGAGCAGTACTTC
CDR3aa: CASSIRDSTYEQYF

j_gene: TRBJ2-2
v_gene: TRBV7-9
d_gene: TRBD1
abundance: few
CDR3nt: TGTGCCAGCAGCGGGGACAGGAACACCGGGGAGCTGTTTTTT
CDR3aa: CASSGDRNTGELFF

j_gene: TRBJ2-1
v_gene: TRBV28
d_gene: NA
abundance: NA
CDR3nt: TGTGCCAGCAGGACCTACAATGAGCAGTTCTTC
CDR3aa: CASRTYNEQFF

j_gene: TRBJ2-6
v_gene: TRBV7-2
d_gene: TRBD1
abundance: NA
CDR3nt: TGTGCCAGCAGCGCCCGGGACAGGGGTTTTTCTGGGGCCAACGTCCTGACTTTC
CDR3aa: CASSARDRGFSGANVLTF

j_gene: TRBJ2-5
v_gene: TRBV12-5
d_gene: NA
abundance: NA
CDR3nt: TGTGCTAGTGGTTTGGCTGGGGGGGCAGAGACCCAGTACTTC
CDR3aa: CASGLAGGAETQYF

j_gene: TRBJ1-2
v_gene: TRBV18
d_gene: TRBD1
abundance: NA
CDR3nt: TGTGCCAGCTCACCACCGCTCTTTACAGGGGATACCTATGGCTACACCTTC
CDR3aa: CASSPPLFTGDTYGYTF

j_gene: TRBJ1-1
v_gene: TRBV7-9
d_gene: TRBD1
abundance: NA
CDR3nt: TGTGCCAGCAGCCAAGGCGGACAGGGGAACACTGAAGCTTTCTTT
CDR3aa: CASSQGGQGNTEAFF

j_gene: TRBJ2-7
v_gene: TRBV11-2
d_gene: NA
abundance: once
CDR3nt: TGTGCCAGCAATCGTAACTTAGGATCGGACGAGCAGTACTTC
CDR3aa: CASNRNLGSDEQYF

j_gene: TRBJ2-7
v_gene: TRBV19
d_gene: NA
abundance: NA
CDR3nt: TGTGCCAGTAGTATAGGTCGGGGTGCAGGGCCGTCCTACGAGCAGTACTTC
CDR3aa: CASSIGRGAGPSYEQYF